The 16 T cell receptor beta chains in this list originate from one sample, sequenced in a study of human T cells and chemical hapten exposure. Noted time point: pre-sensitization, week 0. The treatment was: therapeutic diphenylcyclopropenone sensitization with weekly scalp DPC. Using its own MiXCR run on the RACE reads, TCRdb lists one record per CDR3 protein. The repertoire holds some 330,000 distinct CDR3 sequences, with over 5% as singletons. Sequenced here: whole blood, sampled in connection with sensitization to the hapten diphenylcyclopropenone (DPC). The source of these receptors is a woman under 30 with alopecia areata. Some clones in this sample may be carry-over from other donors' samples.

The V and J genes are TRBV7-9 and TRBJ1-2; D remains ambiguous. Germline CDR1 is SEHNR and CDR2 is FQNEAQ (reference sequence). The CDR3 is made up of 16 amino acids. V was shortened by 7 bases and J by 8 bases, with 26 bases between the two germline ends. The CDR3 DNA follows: TGTGCCAGCACCTCCTTGCGTCCGAATACACTATGGGGCTACACCTTC. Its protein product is CASTSLRPNTLWGYTF.

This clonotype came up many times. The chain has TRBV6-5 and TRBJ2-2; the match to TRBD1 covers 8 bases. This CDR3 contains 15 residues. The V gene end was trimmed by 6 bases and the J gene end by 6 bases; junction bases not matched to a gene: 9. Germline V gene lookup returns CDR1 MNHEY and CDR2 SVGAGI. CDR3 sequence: CASRRSGTGAGELFF. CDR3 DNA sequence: TGTGCCAGCAGGCGATCCGGGACAGGCGCCGGGGAGCTGTTTTTT.

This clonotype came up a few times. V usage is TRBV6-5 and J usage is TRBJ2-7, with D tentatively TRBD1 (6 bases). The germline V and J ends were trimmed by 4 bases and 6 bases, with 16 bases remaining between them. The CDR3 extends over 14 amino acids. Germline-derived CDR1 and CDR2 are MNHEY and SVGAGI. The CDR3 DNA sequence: TGTGCCAGCAGTTTACAGGGTGTGAAGGGCGAGCAGTACTTC. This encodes CASSLQGVKGEQYF.

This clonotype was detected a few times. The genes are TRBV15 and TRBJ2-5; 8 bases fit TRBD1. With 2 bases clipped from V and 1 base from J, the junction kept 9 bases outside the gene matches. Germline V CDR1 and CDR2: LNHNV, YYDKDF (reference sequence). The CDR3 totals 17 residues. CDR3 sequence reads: CATSRNPPGQGQETQYF. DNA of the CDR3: TGTGCCACCAGCAGAAACCCCCCTGGACAGGGCCAAGAGACCCAGTACTTC. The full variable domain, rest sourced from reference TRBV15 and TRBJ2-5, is DAMVIQNPRYQVTQFGKPVTLSCSQTLNHNVMYWYQQKSSQAPKLLFHYYDKDFNNEADTPDNFQSRRPNTSFCFLDIRSPGLGDTAMYLCATSRNPPGQGQETQYFGPGTRLLVL.

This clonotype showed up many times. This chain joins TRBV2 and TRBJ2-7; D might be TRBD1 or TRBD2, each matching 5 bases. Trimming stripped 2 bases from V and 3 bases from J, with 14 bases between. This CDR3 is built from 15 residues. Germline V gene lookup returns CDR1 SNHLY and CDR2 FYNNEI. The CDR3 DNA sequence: TGTGCCAGCAGTGAACGACGGGGCAGGGTCTACGAGCAGTACTTC. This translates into CASSERRGRVYEQYF.

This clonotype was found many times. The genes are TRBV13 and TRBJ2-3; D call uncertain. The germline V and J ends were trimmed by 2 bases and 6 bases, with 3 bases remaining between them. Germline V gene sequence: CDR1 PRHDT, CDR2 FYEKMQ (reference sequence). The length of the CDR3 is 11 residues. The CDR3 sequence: CASSLMDTQYF. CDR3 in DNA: TGTGCCAGCAGCTTAATGGATACGCAGTATTTT.

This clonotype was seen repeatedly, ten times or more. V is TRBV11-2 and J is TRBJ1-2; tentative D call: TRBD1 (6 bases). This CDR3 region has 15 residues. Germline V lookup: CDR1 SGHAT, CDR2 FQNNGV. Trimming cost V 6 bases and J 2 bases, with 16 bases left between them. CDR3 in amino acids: CASSPRRRGNYGYTF. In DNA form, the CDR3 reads TGTGCCAGCAGTCCCCGCCGTAGGGGGAACTATGGCTACACCTTC.

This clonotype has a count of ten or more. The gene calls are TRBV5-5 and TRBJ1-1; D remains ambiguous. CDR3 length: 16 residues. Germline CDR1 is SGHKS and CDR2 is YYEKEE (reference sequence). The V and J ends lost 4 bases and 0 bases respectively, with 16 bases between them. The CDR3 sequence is CASSTPRGLMNTEAFF. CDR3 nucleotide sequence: TGTGCCAGCAGCACTCCCCGAGGCCTAATGAACACTGAAGCTTTCTTT.

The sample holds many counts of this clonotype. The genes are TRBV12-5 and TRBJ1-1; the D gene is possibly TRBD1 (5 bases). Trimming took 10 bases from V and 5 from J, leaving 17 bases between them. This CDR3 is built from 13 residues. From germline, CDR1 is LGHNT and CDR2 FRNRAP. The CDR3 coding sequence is TGTGCTACCCAGACGGGCCCAGGGACTGAAGCTTTCTTT. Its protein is CATQTGPGTEAFF.

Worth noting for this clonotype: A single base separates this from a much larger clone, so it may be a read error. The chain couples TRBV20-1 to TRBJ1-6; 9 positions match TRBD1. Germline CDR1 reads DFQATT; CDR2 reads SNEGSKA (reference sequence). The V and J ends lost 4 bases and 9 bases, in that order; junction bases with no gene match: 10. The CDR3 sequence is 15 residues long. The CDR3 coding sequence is TGCAGTGCTAAAGGCGGGACAGGGAAAACTTCACCCCTCCACTTT. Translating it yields CSAKGGTGKTSPLHF.

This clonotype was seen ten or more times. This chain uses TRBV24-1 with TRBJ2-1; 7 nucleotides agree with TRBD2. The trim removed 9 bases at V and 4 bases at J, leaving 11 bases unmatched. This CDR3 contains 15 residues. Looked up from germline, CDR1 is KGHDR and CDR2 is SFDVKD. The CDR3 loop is CATSSVGGDYNEQFF. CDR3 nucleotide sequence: TGTGCCACCTCCTCGGTGGGGGGGGATTACAATGAGCAGTTCTTC.

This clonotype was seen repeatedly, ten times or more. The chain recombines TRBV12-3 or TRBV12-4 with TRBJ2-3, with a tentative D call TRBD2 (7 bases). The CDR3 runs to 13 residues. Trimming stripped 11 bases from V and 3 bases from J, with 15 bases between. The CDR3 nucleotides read TGTGCCGCCCGGAGGGGGGGAACAGATACGCAGTATTTT. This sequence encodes CAARRGGTDTQYF.

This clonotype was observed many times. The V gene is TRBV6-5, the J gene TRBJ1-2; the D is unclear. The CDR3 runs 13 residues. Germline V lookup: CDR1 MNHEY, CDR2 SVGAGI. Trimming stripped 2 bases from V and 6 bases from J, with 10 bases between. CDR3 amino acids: CASSYKNVHGYTF. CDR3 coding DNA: TGTGCCAGCAGTTACAAGAATGTGCATGGCTACACCTTC.

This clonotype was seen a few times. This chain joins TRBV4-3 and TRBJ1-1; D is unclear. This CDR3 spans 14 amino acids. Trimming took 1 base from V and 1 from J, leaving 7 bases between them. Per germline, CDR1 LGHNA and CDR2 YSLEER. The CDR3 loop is CASSQGATNTEAFF. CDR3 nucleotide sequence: TGCGCCAGCAGCCAAGGGGCCACGAACACTGAAGCTTTCTTT.

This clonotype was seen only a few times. The CDR3 DNA follows: TGTGCCAGCAGTTACCAGGGCCGGAACACTGAAGCTTTCTTT. It codes for CASSYQGRNTEAFF. The genes are TRBV6-2 or TRBV6-3 and TRBJ1-1; weak D call: TRBD1 (5 bases). Germline CDR1 reads MNHEY; CDR2 reads SVGEGT. CDR3 length: 14 residues. V was shortened by 2 bases and J by 1 base, with 8 bases between the two germline ends.

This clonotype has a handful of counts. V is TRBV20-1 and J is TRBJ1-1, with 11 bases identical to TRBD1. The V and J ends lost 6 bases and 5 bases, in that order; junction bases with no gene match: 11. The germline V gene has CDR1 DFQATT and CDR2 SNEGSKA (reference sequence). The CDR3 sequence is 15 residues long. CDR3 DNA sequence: TGCAGTGCCCCGCGCGGACAGGGGGCCGGGACTGAAGCTTTCTTT. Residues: CSAPRGQGAGTEAFF.